This entry features one TCR beta chain sequence. Its antigen is as yet unknown. The data were obtained in a study of glioma-infiltrating T cells. Amplification of TCR alpha and beta CDR3 regions from RNA used iRepertoire nested multiplex PCR. For one-step reverse transcription and amplification, 100-400 ng of tissue mRNA or PBMC total RNA was used. TCRdb redid the calling of the multiplex PCR reads with MiXCR, one entry per CDR3 protein. The sample includes 100,000 to 150,000 distinct CDR3 sequences, 20% to 25% of them seen just once. Study results and limitations: Tissue and blood shared very few CDR3 sequences. Above-expected tissue-blood divergence occurred in all gliomas, most in low-grade ones.

Germline V gene data show CDR1 as SEHNR and CDR2 as FQNEAQ (reference sequence). This CDR3 spans 19 amino acids. Losses at the gene ends were 4 bases for V and 0 bases for J; bases not matched to a gene: 11. This clonotype originated in a human donor with low-grade glioma or glioblastoma, undergoing nonglioma brain surgery, or in good health (not recorded which). The specimen sequenced was glioma tissue, nonneoplastic brain tissue, or PBMCs (not recorded which). The chain joins TRBV7-9 to TRBJ2-6; 8 nucleotides agree with TRBD2. CDR3 nucleotide sequence: TGTGCCAGCAGCTGGCTTACGGGGGGGATTTACTCTGGGGCCAACGTCCTGACTTTC. It translates to CASSWLTGGIYSGANVLTF.